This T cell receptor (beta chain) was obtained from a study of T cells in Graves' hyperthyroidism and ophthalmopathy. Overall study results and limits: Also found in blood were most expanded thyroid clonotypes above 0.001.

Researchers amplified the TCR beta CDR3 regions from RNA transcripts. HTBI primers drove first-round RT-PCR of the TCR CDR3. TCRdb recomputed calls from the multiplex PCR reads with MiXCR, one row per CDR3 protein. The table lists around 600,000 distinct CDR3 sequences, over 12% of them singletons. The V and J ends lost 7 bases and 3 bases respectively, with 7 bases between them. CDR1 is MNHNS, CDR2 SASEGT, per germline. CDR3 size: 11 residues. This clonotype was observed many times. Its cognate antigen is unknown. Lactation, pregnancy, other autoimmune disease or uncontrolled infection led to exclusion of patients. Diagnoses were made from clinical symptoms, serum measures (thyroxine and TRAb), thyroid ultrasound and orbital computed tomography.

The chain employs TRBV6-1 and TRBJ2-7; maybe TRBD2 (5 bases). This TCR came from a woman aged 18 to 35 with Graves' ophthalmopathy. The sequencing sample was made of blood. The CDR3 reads CASTAGYEQYF. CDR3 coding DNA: TGTGCCAGCACGGCGGGCTACGAGCAGTACTTC.